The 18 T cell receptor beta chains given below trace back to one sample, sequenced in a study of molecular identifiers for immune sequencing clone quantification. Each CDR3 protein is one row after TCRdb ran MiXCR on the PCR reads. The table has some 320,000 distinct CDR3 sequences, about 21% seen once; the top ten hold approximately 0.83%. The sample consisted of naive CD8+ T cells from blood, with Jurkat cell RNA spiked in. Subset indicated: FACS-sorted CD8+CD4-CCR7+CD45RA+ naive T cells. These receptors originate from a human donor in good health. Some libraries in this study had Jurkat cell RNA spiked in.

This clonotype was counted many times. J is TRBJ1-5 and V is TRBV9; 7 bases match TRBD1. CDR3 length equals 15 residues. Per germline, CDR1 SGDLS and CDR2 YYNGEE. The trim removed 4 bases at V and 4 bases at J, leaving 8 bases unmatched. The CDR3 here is CASSLDGTVNQPQHF. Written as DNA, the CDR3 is TGTGCCAGCAGCCTGGATGGGACAGTTAATCAGCCCCAGCATTTT.

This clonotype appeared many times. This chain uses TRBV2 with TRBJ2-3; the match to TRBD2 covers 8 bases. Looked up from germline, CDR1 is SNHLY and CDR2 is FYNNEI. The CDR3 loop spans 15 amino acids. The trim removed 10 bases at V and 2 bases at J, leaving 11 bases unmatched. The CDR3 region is CATRKLAALTDTQYF. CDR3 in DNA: TGTGCCACCCGTAAACTAGCGGCTCTCACAGATACGCAGTATTTT.

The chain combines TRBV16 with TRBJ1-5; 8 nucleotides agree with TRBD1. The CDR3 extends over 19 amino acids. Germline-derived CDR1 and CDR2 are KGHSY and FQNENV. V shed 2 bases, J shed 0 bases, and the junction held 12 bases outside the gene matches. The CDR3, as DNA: TGTGCCAGCAGCCAAACGACAGGACAGGGATCCTATAGCAATCAGCCCCAGCATTTT. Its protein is CASSQTTGQGSYSNQPQHF.

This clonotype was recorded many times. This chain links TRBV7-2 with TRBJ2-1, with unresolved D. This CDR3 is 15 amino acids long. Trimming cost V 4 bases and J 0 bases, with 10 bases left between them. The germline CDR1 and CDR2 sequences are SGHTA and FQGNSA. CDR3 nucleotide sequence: TGTGCCAGCAGCTCCGACGGATTCTCCTACAATGAGCAGTTCTTC. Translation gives CASSSDGFSYNEQFF.

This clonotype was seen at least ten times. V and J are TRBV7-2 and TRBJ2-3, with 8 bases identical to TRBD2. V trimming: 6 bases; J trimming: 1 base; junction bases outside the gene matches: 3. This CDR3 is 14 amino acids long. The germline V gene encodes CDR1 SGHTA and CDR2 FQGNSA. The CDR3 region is CASSPAGGTDTQYF. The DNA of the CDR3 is TGTGCCAGCAGTCCAGCGGGGGGCACAGATACGCAGTATTTT.

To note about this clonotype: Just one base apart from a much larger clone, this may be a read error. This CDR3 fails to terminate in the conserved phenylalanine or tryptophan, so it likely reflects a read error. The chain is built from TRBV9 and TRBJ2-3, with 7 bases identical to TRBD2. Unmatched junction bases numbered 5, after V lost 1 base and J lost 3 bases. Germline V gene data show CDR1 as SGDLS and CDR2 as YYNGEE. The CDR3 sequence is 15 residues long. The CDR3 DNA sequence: TGTGCCAGCAGCGTATTTGCCGGGGGGACAGATACGCAGTATCTT. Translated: CASSVFAGGTDTQYL.

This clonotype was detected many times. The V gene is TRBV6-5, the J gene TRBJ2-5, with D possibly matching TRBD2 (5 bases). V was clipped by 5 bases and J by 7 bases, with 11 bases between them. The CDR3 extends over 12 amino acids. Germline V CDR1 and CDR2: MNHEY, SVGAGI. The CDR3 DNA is TGTGCCAGCAGTGCGGACTCGCGGACCCAGTACTTC. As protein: CASSADSRTQYF.

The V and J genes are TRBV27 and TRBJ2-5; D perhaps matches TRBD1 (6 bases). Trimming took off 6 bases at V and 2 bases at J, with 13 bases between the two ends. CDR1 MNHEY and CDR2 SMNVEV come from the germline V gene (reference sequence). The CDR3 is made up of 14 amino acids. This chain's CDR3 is CASRRTVPQETQYF. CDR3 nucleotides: TGTGCCAGCAGAAGGACAGTGCCTCAAGAGACCCAGTACTTC.

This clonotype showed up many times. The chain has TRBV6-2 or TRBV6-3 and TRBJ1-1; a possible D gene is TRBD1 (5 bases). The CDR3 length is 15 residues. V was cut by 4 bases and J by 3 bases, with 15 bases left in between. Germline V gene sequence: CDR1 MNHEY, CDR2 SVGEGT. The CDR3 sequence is CASSWGTGRDTEAFF. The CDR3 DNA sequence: TGTGCCAGCAGTTGGGGGACGGGAAGGGACACTGAAGCTTTCTTT.

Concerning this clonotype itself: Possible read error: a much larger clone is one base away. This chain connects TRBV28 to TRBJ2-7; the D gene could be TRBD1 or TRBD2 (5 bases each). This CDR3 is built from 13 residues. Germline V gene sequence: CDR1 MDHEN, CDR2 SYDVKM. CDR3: CASSRDRGYEQHF. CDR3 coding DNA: TGTGCCAGCAGTCGGGACCGAGGCTACGAGCAGCACTTC.

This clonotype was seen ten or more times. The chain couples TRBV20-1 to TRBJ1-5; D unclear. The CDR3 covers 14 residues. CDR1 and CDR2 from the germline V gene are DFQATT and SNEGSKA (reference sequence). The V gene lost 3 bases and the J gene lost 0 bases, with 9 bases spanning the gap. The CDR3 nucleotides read TGCAGTGCTAGGAGGAGTAATAGCAATCAGCCCCAGCATTTT. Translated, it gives CSARRSNSNQPQHF.

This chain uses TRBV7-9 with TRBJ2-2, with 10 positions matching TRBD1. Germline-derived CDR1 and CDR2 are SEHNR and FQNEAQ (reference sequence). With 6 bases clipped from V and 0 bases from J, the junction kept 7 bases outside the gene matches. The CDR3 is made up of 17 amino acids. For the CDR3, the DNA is TGTGCCAGCAGAACGGGACAGGGGTCATCGAACACCGGGGAGCTGTTTTTT. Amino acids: CASRTGQGSSNTGELFF.

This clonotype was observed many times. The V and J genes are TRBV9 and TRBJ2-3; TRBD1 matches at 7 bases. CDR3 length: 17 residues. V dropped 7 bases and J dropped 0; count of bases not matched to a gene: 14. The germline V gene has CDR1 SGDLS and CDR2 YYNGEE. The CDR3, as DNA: TGTGCCAGCGGGGAGAGGCCTTGGGACAGTAGCACAGATACGCAGTATTTT. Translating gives CASGERPWDSSTDTQYF. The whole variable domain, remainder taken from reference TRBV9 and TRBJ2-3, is DSGVTQTPKHLITATGQRVTLRCSPRSGDLSVYWYQQSLDQGLQFLIQYYNGEERAKGNILERFSAQQFPDLHSELNLSSLELGDSALYFCASGERPWDSSTDTQYFGPGTRLTVL.

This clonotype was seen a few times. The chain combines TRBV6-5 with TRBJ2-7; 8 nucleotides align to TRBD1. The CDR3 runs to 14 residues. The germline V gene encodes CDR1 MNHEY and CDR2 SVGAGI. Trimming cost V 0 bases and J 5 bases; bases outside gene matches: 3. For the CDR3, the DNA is TGTGCCAGCAGTTACTCGGCAGGGGGCGACGAGCAGTACTTC. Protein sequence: CASSYSAGGDEQYF.

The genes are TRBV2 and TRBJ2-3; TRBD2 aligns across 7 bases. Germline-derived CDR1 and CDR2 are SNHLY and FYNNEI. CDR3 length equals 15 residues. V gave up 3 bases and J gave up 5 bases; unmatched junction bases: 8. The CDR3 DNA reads TGTGCCAGCAGTGATCCCCCCGGGGGGATAGATACGCAGTATTTT. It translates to CASSDPPGGIDTQYF.

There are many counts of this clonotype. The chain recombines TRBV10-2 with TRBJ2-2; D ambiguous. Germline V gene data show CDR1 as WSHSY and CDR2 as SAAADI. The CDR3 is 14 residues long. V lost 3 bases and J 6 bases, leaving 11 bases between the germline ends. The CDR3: CASSETQGSGELFF. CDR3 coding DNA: TGCGCCAGCAGTGAAACCCAAGGGTCCGGGGAGCTGTTTTTT.

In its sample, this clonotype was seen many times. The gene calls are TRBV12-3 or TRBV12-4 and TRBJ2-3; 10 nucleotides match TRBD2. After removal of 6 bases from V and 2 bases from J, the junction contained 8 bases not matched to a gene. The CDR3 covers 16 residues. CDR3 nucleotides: TGTGCCAGCAGCCCGGCGACTAGCGGGCCCACAGATACGCAGTATTTT. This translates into CASSPATSGPTDTQYF.

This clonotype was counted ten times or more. CDR3 sequence reads: CASSFGLAGGNEQFF. For the CDR3, the DNA is TGTGCCAGCAGCTTTGGACTAGCGGGGGGAAATGAGCAGTTCTTC. V gene TRBV11-2 combines with J gene TRBJ2-1; TRBD2 aligns across 14 bases. Germline V gene sequence: CDR1 SGHAT, CDR2 FQNNGV. The J segment lost 7 bases and the V segment lost 3 bases, leaving 2 bases of the junction unmatched. CDR3 length equals 15 residues.